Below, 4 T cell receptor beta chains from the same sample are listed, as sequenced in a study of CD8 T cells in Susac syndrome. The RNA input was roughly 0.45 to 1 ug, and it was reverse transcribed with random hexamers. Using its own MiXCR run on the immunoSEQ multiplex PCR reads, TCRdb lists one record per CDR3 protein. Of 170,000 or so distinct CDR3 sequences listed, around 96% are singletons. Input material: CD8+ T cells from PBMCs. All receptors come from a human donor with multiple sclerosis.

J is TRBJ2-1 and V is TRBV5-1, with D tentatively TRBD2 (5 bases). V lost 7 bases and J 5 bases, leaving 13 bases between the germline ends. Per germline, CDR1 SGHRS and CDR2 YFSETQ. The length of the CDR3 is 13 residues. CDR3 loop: CASAPTGNNEQFF. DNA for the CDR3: TGCGCCAGCGCACCGACGGGAAACAATGAGCAGTTCTTC.

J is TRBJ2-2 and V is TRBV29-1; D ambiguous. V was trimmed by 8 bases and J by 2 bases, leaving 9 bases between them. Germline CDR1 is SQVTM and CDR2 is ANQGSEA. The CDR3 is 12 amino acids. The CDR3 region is CSTDGNTGELFF. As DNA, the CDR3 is TGCAGCACGGACGGTAACACCGGGGAGCTGTTTTTT.

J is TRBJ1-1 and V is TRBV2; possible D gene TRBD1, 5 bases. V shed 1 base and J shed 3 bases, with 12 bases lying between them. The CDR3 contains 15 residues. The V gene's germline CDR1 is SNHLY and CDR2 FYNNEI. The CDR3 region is CASSEEIGDYTEAFF. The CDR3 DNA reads TGTGCCAGCAGTGAAGAGATAGGGGACTACACTGAAGCTTTCTTT.

CDR3 loop: CASSVGQPINSPLHF. The CDR3 region has the DNA TGTGCCAGCAGTGTAGGACAGCCGATTAATTCACCCCTCCACTTT. J is TRBJ1-6 and V is TRBV25-1, with D possibly being TRBD1 (6 bases). The CDR3 covers 15 residues. CDR1 MGHDK and CDR2 SYGVNS come from the germline V gene. V lost 4 bases and J lost 6, with 13 bases in between.